The sample holds one count of the clone carrying this T cell receptor beta chain. These data originate in a study of shared clonotypes between healthy human individuals. Sequenced by immunoSEQ multiplex PCR; TCRdb stores in-frame clones only, minus some. Of about a million clones listed, 76% were seen once; the top ten hold around 1.4%. This CDR3 is 14 amino acids long. The ends were cut back, 0 bases at V and 4 bases at J, with 7 bases in the middle. Germline V lookup: CDR1 SGHNT, CDR2 YENEEA. The sequenced material came from memory CD4+ T cells sorted from blood. The subset denotes: CD45RA-negative fraction. This rearrangement joins TRBV11-3 to TRBJ2-1; D tentatively fits TRBD1 or TRBD2 (5 bases each). The sequence came from a young man in good health. CDR3 nucleotide sequence: TGTGCCAGCAGCTTAGACGGGGCTTACAATGAGCAGTTCTTC. Amino acids: CASSLDGAYNEQFF.